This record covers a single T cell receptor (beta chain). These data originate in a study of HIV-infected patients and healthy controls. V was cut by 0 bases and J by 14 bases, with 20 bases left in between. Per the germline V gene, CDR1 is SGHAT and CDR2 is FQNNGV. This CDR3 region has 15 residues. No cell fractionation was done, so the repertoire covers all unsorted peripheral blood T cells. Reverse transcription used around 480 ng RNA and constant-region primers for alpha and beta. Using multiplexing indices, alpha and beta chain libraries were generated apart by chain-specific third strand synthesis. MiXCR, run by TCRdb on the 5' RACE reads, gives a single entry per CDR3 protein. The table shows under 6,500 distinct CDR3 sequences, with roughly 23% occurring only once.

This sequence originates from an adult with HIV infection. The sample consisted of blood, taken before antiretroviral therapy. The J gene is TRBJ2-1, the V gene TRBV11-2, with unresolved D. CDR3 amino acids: CASSLDTRLAQEEFF. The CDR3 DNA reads TGTGCCAGCAGCTTAGATACCCGACTCGCTCAGGAAGAGTTCTTC.